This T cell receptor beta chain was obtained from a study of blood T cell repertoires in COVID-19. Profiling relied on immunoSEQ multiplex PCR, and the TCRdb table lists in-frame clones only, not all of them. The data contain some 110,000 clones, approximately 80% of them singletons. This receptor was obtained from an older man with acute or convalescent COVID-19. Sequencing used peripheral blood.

The CDR3 reads CASSLNLNSPLHF. CDR3 coding DNA: TGTGCCAGCAGTCTTAATCTTAATTCACCCCTCCACTTT. The chain has TRBV6-5 and TRBJ1-6; D remains ambiguous. This CDR3 is built from 13 residues. Trimming left V 5 bases short and J 6 bases short, with 8 bases between. The V gene's germline CDR1 is MNHEY and CDR2 SVGAGI.